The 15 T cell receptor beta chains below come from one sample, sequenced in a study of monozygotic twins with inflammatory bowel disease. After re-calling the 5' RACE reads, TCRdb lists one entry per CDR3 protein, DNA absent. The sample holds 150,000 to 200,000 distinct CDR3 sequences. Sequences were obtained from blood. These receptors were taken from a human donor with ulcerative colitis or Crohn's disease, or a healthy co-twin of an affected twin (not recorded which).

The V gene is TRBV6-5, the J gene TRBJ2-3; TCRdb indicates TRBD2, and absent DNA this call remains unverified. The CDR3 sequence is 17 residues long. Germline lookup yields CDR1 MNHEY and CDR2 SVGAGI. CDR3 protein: CASSSLTGLPSTDTQYF.

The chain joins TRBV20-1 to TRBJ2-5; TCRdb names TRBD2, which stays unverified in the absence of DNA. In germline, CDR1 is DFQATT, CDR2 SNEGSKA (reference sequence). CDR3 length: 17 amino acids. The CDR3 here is CSASPPTLAGVGETQYF.

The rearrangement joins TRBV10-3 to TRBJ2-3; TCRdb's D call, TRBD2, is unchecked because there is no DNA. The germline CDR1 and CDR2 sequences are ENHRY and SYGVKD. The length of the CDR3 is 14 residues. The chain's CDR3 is CAISLAGVTDTQYF.

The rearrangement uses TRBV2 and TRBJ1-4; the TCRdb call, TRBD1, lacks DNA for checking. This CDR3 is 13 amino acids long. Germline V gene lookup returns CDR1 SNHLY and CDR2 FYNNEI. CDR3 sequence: CASIRASNEKLFF.

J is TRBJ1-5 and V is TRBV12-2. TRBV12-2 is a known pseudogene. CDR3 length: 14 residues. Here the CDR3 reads CASRLALRWQPQHF.

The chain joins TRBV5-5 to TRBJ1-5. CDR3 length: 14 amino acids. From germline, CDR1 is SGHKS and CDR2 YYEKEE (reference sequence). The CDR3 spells CASSLVFKDQPQHF.

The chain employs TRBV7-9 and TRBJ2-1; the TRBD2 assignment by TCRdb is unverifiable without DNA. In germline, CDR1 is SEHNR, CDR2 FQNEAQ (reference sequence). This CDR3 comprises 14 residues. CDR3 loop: CANRAASGVEEQFF.

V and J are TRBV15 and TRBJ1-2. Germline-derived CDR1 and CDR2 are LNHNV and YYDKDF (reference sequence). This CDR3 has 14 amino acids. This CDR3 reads CATSRDVSLYGYTF.

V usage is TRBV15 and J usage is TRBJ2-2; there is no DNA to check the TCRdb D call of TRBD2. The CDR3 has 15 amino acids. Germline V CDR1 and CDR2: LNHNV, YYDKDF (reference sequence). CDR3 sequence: CATSREVAGTGELFF.

CDR3 loop: CSAMSSGNADTQYF. J is TRBJ2-3 and V is TRBV20-1; TCRdb selects TRBD2, and the lack of DNA leaves this call unchecked. CDR1 and CDR2 (germline): DFQATT, SNEGSKA (reference sequence). The length of the CDR3 is 14 residues.

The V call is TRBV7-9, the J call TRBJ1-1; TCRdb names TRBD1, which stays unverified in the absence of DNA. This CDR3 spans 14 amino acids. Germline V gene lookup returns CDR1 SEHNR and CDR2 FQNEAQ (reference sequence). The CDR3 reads CASSLVGQGTEAFF.

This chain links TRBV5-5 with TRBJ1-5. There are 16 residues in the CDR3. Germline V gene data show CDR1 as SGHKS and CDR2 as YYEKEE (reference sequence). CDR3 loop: CASSPRAGYSNQPQHF. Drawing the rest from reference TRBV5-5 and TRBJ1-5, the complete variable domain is DAGVTQSPTHLIKTRGQQVTLRCSPISGHKSVSWYQQVLGQGPQFIFQYYEKEERGRGNFPDRFSARQFPNYSSELNVNALLLGDSALYLCASSPRAGYSNQPQHFGDGTRLSIL.

The CDR3 sequence: CASSSPLAPNSYNKQFF. The genes are TRBV6-2 or TRBV6-3 and TRBJ2-1; TCRdb's D call of TRBD2 is untestable without DNA. CDR3 length: 17 amino acids. Germline assignment: CDR1 MNHEY and CDR2 SVGEGT.

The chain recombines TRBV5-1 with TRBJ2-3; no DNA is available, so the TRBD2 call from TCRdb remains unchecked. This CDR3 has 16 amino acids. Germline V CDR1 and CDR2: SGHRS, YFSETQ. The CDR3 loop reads CASSRELAGAVDTQYF.

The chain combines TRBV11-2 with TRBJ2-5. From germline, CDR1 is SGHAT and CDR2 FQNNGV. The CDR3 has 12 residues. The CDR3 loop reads CASSPMAETQYF.